This TCR beta chain emerged from a study of Graves' ophthalmopathy and Graves' hyperthyroidism. TCR beta CDR3 amplification used RNA transcripts. HTBI-primed RT-PCR formed the first round, and a multiplex PCR formed the second. TCRdb re-called the multiplex PCR reads through MiXCR, storing one row per CDR3 protein. The sample holds 230,000 or so distinct CDR3 sequences; around 42% are singletons and the top ten take 40% to 55%. CDR3 size: 14 residues. Trimming cost V 5 bases and J 0 bases, with 8 bases left between them. This receptor was taken from an adult man with Graves' ophthalmopathy. The chain couples TRBV12-3 or TRBV12-4 to TRBJ1-3; D is possibly TRBD1 (6 bases). The sequencing input was peripheral blood. The CDR3 protein is CASSRTVSGNTIYF. The CDR3 DNA sequence: TGTGCCAGCAGTCGGACAGTCTCTGGAAACACCATATATTTT.